This T cell receptor beta chain was retrieved from a study of blood T cell repertoires in COVID-19. On the study more broadly: In each case, the material was cDNA or gDNA derived from T cells, B-cell-depleted T cells, or PBMCs.

This clone was seen just once. The CDR3 is 13 residues long. In germline, CDR1 is LNHNV, CDR2 YYDKDF (reference sequence). In the authors' workflow: It was from reference gene primer amplification that nucleated cell counts were estimated. Sequencing used immunoSEQ multiplex PCR; TCRdb keeps in-frame clones, though not all of them. V, J and clone size reflect that table, while D and trimming were determined from the DNA. The repertoire has about 130,000 clones, approximately 80% of them found once; the top ten carry roughly 3%. This TCR was sampled from a woman over 75 with acute or convalescent COVID-19. The gene calls are TRBV15 and TRBJ1-1; D gene uncertain. The sequencing sample was made of peripheral blood. CDR3 amino acids: CAPGGPRVLEAFF. The DNA for the CDR3 is TGTGCTCCCGGAGGGCCGAGGGTTCTTGAAGCTTTCTTT.